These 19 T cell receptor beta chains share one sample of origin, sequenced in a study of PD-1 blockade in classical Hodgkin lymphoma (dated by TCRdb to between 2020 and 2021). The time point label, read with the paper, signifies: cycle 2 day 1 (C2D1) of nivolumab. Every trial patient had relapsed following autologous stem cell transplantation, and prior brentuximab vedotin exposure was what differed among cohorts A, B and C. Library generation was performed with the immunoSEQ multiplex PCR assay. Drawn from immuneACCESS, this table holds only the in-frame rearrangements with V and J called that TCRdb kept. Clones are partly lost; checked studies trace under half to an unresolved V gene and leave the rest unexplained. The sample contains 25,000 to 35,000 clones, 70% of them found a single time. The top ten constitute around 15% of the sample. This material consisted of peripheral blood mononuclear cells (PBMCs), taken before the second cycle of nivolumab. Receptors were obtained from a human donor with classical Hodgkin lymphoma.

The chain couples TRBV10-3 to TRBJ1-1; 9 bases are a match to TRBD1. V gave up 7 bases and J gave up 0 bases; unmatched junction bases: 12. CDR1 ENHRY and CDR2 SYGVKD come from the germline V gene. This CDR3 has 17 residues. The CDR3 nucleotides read TGTGCCATCAAGTCCGGGACAGGGAAAGACGTGAACACTGAAGCTTTCTTT. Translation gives CAIKSGTGKDVNTEAFF.

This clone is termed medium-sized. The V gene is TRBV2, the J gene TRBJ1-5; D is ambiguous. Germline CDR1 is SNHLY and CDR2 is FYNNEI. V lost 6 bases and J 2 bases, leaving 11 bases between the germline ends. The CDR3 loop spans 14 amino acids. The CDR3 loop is CASSLRAGNQPQHF. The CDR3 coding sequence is TGTGCCAGCAGCCTTAGGGCGGGCAATCAGCCCCAGCATTTT. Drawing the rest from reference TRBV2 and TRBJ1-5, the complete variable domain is EPEVTQTPSHQVTQMGQEVILRCVPISNHLYFYWYRQILGQKVEFLVSFYNNEISEKSEIFDDQFSVERPDGSNFTLKIRSTKLEDSAMYFCASSLRAGNQPQHFGDGTRLSIL.

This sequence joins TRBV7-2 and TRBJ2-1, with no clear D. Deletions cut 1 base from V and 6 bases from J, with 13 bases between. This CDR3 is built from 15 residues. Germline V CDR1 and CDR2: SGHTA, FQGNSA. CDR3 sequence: CASSLGVSSRNEQFF. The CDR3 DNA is TGTGCCAGCAGCTTAGGTGTGTCGTCTCGCAATGAGCAGTTCTTC.

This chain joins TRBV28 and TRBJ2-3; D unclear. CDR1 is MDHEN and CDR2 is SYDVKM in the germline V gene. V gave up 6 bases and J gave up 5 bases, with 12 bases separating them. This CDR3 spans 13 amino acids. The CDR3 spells CASRITRKDTQYF. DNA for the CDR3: TGTGCCAGCAGGATTACAAGAAAAGATACGCAGTATTTT.

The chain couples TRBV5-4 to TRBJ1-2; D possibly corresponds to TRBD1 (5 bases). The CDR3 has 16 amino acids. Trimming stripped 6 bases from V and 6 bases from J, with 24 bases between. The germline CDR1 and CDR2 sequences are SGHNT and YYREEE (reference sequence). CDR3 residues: CASTSMTAPKRDGYTF. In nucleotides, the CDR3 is TGTGCCAGCACCTCTATGACAGCTCCTAAGAGGGATGGCTACACCTTC. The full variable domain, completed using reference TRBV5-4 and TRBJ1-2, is ETGVTQSPTHLIKTRGQQVTLRCSSQSGHNTVSWYQQALGQGPQFIFQYYREEENGRGNFPPRFSGLQFPNYSSELNVNALELDDSALYLCASTSMTAPKRDGYTFGSGTRLTVV.

CDR3 protein: CASSTGQGSSPLHF. The CDR3 DNA follows: TGCGCCAGCAGCACGGGACAGGGGAGTTCACCCCTCCACTTT. The chain is built from TRBV5-1 and TRBJ1-6; 10 positions agree with TRBD1. With V trimmed by 4 bases and J by 9 bases, 4 bases remained unmatched. The CDR3 runs 14 residues. Germline CDR1 reads SGHRS; CDR2 reads YFSETQ.

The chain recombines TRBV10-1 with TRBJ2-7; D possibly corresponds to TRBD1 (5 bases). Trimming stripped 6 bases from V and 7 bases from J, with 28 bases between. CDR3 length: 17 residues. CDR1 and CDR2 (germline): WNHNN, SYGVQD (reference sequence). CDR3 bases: TGCGCCAGCAGGGGATTCCAGGGCGGATGTTCTTCCCGGGAGCAGTACTTC. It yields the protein CASRGFQGGCSSREQYF.

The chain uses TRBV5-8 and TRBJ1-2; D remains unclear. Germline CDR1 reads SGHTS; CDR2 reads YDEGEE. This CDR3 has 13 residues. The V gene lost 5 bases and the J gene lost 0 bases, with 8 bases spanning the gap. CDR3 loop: CASRPRANYGYTF. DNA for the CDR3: TGTGCCAGCAGGCCCCGGGCTAACTATGGCTACACCTTC.

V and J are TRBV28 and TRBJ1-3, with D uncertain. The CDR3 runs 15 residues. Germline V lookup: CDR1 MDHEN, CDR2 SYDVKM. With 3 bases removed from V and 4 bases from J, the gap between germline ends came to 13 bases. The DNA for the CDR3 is TGTGCCAGCAGTTTTGGTCAGAGAACCGGAAACACCATATATTTT. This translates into CASSFGQRTGNTIYF.

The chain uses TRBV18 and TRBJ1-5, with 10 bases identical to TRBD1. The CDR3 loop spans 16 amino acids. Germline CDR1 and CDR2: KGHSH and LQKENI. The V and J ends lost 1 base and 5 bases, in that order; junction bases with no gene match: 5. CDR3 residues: CASSPRDRGYDQPQHF. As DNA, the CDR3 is TGTGCCAGCTCACCACGGGACAGGGGATATGATCAGCCCCAGCATTTT.

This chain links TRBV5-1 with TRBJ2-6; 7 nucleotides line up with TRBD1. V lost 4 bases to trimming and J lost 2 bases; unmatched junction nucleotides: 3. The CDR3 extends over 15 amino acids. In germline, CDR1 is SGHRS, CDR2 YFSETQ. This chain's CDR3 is CASSLGGTGANVLTF. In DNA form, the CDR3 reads TGCGCCAGCAGCCTAGGGGGCACTGGGGCCAACGTCCTGACTTTC. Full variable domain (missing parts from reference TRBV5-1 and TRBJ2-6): KAGVTQTPRYLIKTRGQQVTLSCSPISGHRSVSWYQQTPGQGLQFLFEYFSETQRNKGNFPGRFSGRQFSNSRSEMNVSTLELGDSALYLCASSLGGTGANVLTFGAGSRLTVL.

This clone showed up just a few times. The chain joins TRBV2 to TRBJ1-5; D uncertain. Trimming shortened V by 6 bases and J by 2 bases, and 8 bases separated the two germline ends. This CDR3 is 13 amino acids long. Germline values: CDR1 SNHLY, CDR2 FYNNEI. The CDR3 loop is CASSAEGNQPQHF. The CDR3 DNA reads TGTGCCAGCAGCGCGGAGGGCAATCAGCCCCAGCATTTT. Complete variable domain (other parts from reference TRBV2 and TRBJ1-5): EPEVTQTPSHQVTQMGQEVILRCVPISNHLYFYWYRQILGQKVEFLVSFYNNEISEKSEIFDDQFSVERPDGSNFTLKIRSTKLEDSAMYFCASSAEGNQPQHFGDGTRLSIL.

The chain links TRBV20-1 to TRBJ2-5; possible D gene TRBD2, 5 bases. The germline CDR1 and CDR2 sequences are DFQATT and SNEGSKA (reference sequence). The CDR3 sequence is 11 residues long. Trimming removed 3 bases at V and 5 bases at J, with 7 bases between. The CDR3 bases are TGCAGTGCTAGTCTAGCTGAGACCCAGTACTTC. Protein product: CSASLAETQYF.

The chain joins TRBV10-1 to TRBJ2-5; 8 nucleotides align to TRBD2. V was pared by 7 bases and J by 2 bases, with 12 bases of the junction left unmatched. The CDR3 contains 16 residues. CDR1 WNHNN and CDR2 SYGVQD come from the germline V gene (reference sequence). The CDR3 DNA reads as TGCGCCAGCACTAGGAGGCGGGGGGAAACACAAGAGACCCAGTACTTC. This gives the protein CASTRRRGETQETQYF.

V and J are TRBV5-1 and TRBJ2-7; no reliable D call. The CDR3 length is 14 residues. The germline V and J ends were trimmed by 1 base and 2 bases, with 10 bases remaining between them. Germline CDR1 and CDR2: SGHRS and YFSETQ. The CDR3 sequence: CASSLLADTYEQYF. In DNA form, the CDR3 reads TGCGCCAGCAGCTTGTTGGCAGACACCTACGAGCAGTACTTC.

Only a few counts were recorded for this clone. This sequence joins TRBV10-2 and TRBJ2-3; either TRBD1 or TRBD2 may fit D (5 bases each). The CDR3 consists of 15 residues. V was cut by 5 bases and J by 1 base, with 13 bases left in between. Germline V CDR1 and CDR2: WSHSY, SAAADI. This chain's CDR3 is CASSSRQRRTDTQYF. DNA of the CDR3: TGCGCCAGCAGTTCCAGACAGCGGCGCACAGATACGCAGTATTTT.

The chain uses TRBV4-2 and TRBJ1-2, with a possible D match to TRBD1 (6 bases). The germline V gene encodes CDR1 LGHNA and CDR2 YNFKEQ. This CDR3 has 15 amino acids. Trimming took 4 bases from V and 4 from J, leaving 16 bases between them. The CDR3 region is CASSRGEGQSYGYTF. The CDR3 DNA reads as TGTGCCAGCAGCCGCGGTGAAGGACAGTCCTATGGCTACACCTTC.

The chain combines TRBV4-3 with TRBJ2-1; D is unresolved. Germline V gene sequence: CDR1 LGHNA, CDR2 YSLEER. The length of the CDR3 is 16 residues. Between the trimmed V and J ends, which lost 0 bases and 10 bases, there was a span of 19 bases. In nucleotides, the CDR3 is TGCGCCAGCAGCCAAGATCTTTTAGGACCGAGACGGGAGCAGTTCTTC. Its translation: CASSQDLLGPRREQFF.

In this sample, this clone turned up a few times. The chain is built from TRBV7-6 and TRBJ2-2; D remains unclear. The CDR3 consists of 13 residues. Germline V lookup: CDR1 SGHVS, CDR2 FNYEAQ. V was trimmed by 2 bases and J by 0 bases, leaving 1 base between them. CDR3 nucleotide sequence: TGTGCCAGCAGCTTATCGAACACCGGGGAGCTGTTTTTT. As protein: CASSLSNTGELFF.